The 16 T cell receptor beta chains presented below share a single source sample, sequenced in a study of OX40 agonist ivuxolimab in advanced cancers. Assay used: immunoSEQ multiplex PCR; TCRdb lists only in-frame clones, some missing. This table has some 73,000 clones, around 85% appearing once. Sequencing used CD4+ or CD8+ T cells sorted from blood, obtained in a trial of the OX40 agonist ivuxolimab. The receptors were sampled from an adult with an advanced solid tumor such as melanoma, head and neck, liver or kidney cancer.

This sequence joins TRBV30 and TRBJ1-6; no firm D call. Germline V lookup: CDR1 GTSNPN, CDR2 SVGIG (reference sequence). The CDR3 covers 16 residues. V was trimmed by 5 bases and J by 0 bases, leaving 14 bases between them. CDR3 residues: CAWGRTVSSYNSPLHF. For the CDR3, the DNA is TGTGCCTGGGGGCGGACGGTCAGCTCCTATAATTCACCCCTCCACTTT.

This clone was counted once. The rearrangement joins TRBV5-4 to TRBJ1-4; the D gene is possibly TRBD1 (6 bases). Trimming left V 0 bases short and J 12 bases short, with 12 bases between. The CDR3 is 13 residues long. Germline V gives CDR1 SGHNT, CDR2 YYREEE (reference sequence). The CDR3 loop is CASSLAAGGELFF. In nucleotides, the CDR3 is TGTGCCAGCAGCTTGGCCGCGGGGGGCGAACTGTTTTTT.

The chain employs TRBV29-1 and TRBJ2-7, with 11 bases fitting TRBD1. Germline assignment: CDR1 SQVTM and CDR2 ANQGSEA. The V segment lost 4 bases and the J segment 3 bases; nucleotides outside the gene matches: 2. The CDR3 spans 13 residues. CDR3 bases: TGCAGCGTTGGGGGACAGGGGGGCTACGAGCAGTACTTC. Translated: CSVGGQGGYEQYF.

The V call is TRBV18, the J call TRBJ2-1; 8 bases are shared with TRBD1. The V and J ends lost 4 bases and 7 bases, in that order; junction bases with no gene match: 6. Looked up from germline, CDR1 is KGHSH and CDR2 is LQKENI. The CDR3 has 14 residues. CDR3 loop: CASSLGQGLNEQFF. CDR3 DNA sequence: TGTGCCAGCTCACTAGGACAGGGTTTGAATGAGCAGTTCTTC.

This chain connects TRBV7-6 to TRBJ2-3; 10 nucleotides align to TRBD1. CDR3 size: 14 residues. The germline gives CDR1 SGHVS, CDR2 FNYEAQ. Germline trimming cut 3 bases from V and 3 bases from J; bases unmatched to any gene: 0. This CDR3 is CASSLGQGTDTQYF. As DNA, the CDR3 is TGTGCCAGCAGCTTGGGACAGGGGACAGATACGCAGTATTTT.

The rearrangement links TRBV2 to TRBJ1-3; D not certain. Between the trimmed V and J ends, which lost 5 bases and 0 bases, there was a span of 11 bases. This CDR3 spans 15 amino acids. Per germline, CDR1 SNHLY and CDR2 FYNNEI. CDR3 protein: CASSQDRSSGNTIYF. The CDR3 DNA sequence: TGTGCCAGCAGTCAAGACCGGAGCTCTGGAAACACCATATATTTT.

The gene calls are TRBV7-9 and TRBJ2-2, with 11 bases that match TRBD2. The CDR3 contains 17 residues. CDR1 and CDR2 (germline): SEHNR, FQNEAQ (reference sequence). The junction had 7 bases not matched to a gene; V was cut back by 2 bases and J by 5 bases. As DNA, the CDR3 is TGTGCCAGCAGCTTAAGTACTAGCGGGAGAAGGACCGGGGAGCTGTTTTTT. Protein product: CASSLSTSGRRTGELFF.

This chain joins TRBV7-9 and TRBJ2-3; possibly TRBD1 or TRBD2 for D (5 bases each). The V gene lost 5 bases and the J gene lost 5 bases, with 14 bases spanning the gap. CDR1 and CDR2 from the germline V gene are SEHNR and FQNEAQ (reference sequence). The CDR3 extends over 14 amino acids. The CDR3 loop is CASSPRDVRDTQYF. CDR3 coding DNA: TGTGCCAGCAGCCCCCGGGACGTCCGAGATACGCAGTATTTT.

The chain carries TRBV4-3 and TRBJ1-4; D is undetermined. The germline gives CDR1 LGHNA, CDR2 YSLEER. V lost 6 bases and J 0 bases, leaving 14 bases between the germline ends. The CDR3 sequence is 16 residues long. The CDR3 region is CASSPKATSTNEKLFF. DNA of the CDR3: TGCGCCAGCAGTCCTAAGGCCACCTCAACTAATGAAAAACTGTTTTTT.

This CDR3 is CASRYRSGTYSYEQYF. CDR3 DNA sequence: TGTGCCAGCAGATACCGTAGCGGGACGTACTCCTACGAGCAGTACTTC. The J gene is TRBJ2-7, the V gene TRBV7-6, with 8 bases lining up with TRBD2. Germline V lookup: CDR1 SGHVS, CDR2 FNYEAQ. The CDR3 is made up of 16 amino acids. V was clipped by 6 bases and J by 0 bases; unmatched bases: 10.

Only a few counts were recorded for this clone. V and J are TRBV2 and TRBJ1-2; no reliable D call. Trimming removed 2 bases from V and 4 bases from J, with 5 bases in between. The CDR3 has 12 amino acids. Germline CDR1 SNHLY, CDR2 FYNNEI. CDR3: CASSERSYGYTF. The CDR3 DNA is TGTGCCAGCAGTGAAAGGTCCTATGGCTACACCTTC.

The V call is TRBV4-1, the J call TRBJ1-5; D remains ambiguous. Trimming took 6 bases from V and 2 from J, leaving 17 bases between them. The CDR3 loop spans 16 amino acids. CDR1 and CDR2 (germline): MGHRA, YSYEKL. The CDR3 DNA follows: TGCGCCAGCAGTTTGGAGAGCCAAGGCGGCAATCAGCCCCAGCATTTT. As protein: CASSLESQGGNQPQHF.

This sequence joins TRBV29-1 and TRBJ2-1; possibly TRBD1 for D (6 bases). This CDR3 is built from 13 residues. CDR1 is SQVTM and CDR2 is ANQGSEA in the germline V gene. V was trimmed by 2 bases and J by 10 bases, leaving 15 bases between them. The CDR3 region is CSVERQAGYEQFF. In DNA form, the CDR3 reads TGCAGCGTTGAACGACAGGCTGGGTACGAGCAGTTCTTC.

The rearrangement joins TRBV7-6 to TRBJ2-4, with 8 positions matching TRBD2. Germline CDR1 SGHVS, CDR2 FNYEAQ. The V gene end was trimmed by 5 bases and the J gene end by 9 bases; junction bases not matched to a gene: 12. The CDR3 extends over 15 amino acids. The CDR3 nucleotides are TGTGCCAGCAGCCCGGGAGCGGGAGAAGGGCGCATTCAGTACTTC. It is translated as CASSPGAGEGRIQYF. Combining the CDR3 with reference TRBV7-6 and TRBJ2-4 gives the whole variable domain GAGVSQSPRYKVTKRGQDVALRCDPISGHVSLYWYRQALGQGPEFLTYFNYEAQQDKSGLPNDRFSAERPEGSISTLTIQRTEQRDSAMYRCASSPGAGEGRIQYFGAGTRLSVL.

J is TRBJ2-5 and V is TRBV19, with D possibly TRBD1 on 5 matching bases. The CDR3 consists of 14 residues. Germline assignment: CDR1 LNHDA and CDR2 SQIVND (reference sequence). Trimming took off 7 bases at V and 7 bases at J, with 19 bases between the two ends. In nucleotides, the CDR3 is TGTGCCAGTACCGATCCGTGGGGCCCAGGGACCCAGTACTTC. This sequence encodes CASTDPWGPGTQYF.

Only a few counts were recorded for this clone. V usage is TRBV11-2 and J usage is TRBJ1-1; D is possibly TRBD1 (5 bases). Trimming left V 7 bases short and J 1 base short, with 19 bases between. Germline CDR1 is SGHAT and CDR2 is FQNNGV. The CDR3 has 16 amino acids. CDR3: CASTPLRGPKNTEAFF. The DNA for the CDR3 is TGTGCCAGCACCCCCCTGAGGGGACCGAAGAACACTGAAGCTTTCTTT.